A selection of T cell receptor beta chains follows, all from one sample in a study of long-term antiretroviral therapy in people with HIV. The protocol was immunoSEQ multiplex PCR, while the TCRdb copy is restricted to in-frame clones and leaves out a portion. The sample shows approximately 15,000 clones, approximately 86% of them seen only once. Sample: unsorted PBMCs, taken 6.2 years after starting antiretroviral therapy. These receptors all come from a man between 40 and 49 years old with HIV. CDR3s include the opening cysteine and the closing phenylalanine or tryptophan. Fields, in order: V gene, J gene, clone size, CDR3 protein. Not every row has a clone size; where given, it reads once, few, many or a size class.

V gene: TRBV7-2; J gene: TRBJ1-2; clone size: NA; CDR3 protein: CASSLWGRKGPYGYTF
V gene: TRBV29-1; J gene: TRBJ2-1; clone size: NA; CDR3 protein: CSVLTRASGYNEQFF
V gene: TRBV5-4; J gene: TRBJ2-7; clone size: NA; CDR3 protein: CASSSGYEQYF
V gene: TRBV14; J gene: TRBJ2-7; clone size: once; CDR3 protein: CASSLGTYEQYF
V gene: TRBV19; J gene: TRBJ1-5; clone size: NA; CDR3 protein: CASSRWMGRGNQPQHF
V gene: TRBV29-1; J gene: TRBJ2-7; clone size: NA; CDR3 protein: CSVVQSLGEQYF
V gene: TRBV28; J gene: TRBJ2-2; clone size: NA; CDR3 protein: CASSLDQRDAGELFF
V gene: TRBV28; J gene: TRBJ1-2; clone size: NA; CDR3 protein: CIDSAENYGYTF
V gene: TRBV29-1; J gene: TRBJ1-2; clone size: NA; CDR3 protein: CSVLGTGRTRNYGYTF
V gene: TRBV11-2; J gene: TRBJ2-2; clone size: NA; CDR3 protein: CASSLSESPNTGELFF
V gene: TRBV7-3; J gene: TRBJ2-1; clone size: NA; CDR3 protein: CASSLTGFPTAYNEQFF
V gene: TRBV18; J gene: TRBJ2-7; clone size: once; CDR3 protein: CASSPADLEYEQYF
V gene: TRBV28; J gene: TRBJ2-7; clone size: few; CDR3 protein: CASSLPQTATYEQYF
V gene: TRBV7-3; J gene: TRBJ1-4; clone size: NA; CDR3 protein: CASSFGQNEKLFF
V gene: TRBV29-1; J gene: TRBJ2-7; clone size: NA; CDR3 protein: CSVGGDRVTYEQYF
V gene: TRBV4-2; J gene: TRBJ1-1; clone size: NA; CDR3 protein: CASSQQVGTGNTEAFF
V gene: TRBV30; J gene: TRBJ1-4; clone size: NA; CDR3 protein: CAWSWFATNEKLFF
V gene: TRBV9; J gene: TRBJ2-1; clone size: NA; CDR3 protein: CASSVFSRGGPNEQFF
V gene: TRBV9; J gene: TRBJ1-5; clone size: NA; CDR3 protein: CASSVGAGTGDPSNQPQHF
V gene: TRBV4-2; J gene: TRBJ2-1; clone size: NA; CDR3 protein: CASSQVSRSSYNEQFF
V gene: TRBV5-4; J gene: TRBJ2-7; clone size: NA; CDR3 protein: CASSFPDRAYEQYF
V gene: TRBV6-5; J gene: TRBJ2-1; clone size: NA; CDR3 protein: CASGIPGLVIF
V gene: TRBV7-2; J gene: TRBJ2-3; clone size: NA; CDR3 protein: CASSLASGAGDTQYF
V gene: TRBV12-5; J gene: TRBJ2-2; clone size: NA; CDR3 protein: CASGLLNTGELFF
V gene: TRBV30; J gene: TRBJ2-2; clone size: NA; CDR3 protein: CAWRGEDTGELFF
V gene: TRBV28; J gene: TRBJ2-2; clone size: NA; CDR3 protein: CASSLGRTGELFF
V gene: TRBV15; J gene: TRBJ2-1; clone size: NA; CDR3 protein: CATSRLYNEQFF
V gene: TRBV10-3; J gene: TRBJ1-3; clone size: once; CDR3 protein: CAISDWEDSGNTIYF
V gene: TRBV7-6; J gene: TRBJ2-3; clone size: once; CDR3 protein: CASSLQGVTQYF
V gene: TRBV10-2; J gene: TRBJ2-7; clone size: NA; CDR3 protein: CASSALAEEYEQYF
V gene: TRBV5-4; J gene: TRBJ2-1; clone size: NA; CDR3 protein: CASSLGGKNEQFF
V gene: TRBV4-3; J gene: TRBJ2-7; clone size: NA; CDR3 protein: CASSQGRTGLKYEQYF
V gene: TRBV4-1; J gene: TRBJ2-2; clone size: NA; CDR3 protein: CASSRLLGGGTGELFF
V gene: TRBV2; J gene: TRBJ2-1; clone size: NA; CDR3 protein: CASSETLADEQFF
V gene: TRBV9; J gene: TRBJ2-3; clone size: medium-sized; CDR3 protein: CASSVRGAGDTQYF
V gene: TRBV4-1; J gene: TRBJ2-2; clone size: medium-sized; CDR3 protein: CASSLTTNTGELFF
V gene: TRBV28; J gene: TRBJ1-5; clone size: NA; CDR3 protein: CASSETQGSFQPQHF
V gene: TRBV5-4; J gene: TRBJ1-3; clone size: NA; CDR3 protein: CASSQVQGNTIYF
V gene: TRBV27; J gene: TRBJ2-7; clone size: NA; CDR3 protein: CASSAGTGAYEQYF
V gene: TRBV6-5; J gene: TRBJ2-1; clone size: NA; CDR3 protein: CASSDRGSYNEQFF
V gene: TRBV2; J gene: TRBJ2-5; clone size: NA; CDR3 protein: CASSGGVRQETQYF
V gene: TRBV19; J gene: TRBJ2-1; clone size: once; CDR3 protein: CASSIRGYNEQFF
V gene: TRBV5-8; J gene: TRBJ1-5; clone size: NA; CDR3 protein: CASSLGVIQPQHF
V gene: TRBV7-2; J gene: TRBJ2-3; clone size: NA; CDR3 protein: CASSLRLGSADTQYF
V gene: TRBV10-3; J gene: TRBJ2-5; clone size: NA; CDR3 protein: CAIRRSGFQETQYF
V gene: TRBV5-4; J gene: TRBJ2-5; clone size: NA; CDR3 protein: CASSPPDARETQYF
V gene: TRBV6-5; J gene: TRBJ2-2; clone size: NA; CDR3 protein: CASSYEGGSTGELFF
V gene: TRBV29-1; J gene: TRBJ2-1; clone size: NA; CDR3 protein: CSVEAPSRGNEQFF
V gene: TRBV5-6; J gene: TRBJ2-5; clone size: NA; CDR3 protein: CASSGAPGAGETQYF
V gene: TRBV29-1; J gene: TRBJ2-1; clone size: NA; CDR3 protein: CSVASGSGNEQFF
V gene: TRBV6-5; J gene: TRBJ1-3; clone size: NA; CDR3 protein: CASRKQGAGNTIYF